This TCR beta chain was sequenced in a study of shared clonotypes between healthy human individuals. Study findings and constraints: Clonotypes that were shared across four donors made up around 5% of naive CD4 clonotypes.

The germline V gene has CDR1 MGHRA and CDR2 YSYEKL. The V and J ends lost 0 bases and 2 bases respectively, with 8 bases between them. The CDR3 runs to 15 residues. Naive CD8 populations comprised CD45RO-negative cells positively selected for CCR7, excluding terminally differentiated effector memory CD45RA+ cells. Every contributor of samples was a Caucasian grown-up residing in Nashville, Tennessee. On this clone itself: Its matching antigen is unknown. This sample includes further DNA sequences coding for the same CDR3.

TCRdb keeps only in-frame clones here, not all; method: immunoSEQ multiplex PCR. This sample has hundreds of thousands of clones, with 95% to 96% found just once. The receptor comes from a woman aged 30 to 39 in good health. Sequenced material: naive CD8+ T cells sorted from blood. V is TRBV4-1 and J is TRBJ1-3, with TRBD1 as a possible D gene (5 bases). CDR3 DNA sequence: TGCGCCAGCAGCCAAGATTTGGGGGCTGGAAACACCATATATTTT. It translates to CASSQDLGAGNTIYF.